The next 22 T cell receptor beta chains were all read from a single sample in a study of blood T cell repertoires in COVID-19. The assay was immunoSEQ multiplex PCR, and TCRdb's table has in-frame clones only and misses some. The profile shows about 59,000 clones, over 75% of them singletons. Sequencing was performed on peripheral blood. Every receptor here comes from a woman aged 80 or older with acute or convalescent COVID-19.

The rearrangement joins TRBV11-3 to TRBJ2-2; possibly TRBD1 for D (6 bases). Trimming stripped 5 bases from V and 6 bases from J, with 13 bases between. The CDR3 covers 14 residues. Germline V gene sequence: CDR1 SGHNT, CDR2 YENEEA. In DNA form, the CDR3 reads TGTGCCAGCAGCCAAGGGGGAAGCGCCGGGGAGCTGTTTTTT. Translated: CASSQGGSAGELFF.

The rearrangement joins TRBV9 to TRBJ2-2; D might be TRBD2 (6 bases). V lost 0 bases and J 5 bases, leaving 14 bases between the germline ends. The CDR3 loop spans 16 amino acids. The germline V gene has CDR1 SGDLS and CDR2 YYNGEE. In DNA form, the CDR3 reads TGTGCCAGCAGCGTAGTTCCGGGGGTTGATACCGGGGAGCTGTTTTTT. Translated, it gives CASSVVPGVDTGELFF.

This clone came up once. The gene calls are TRBV28 and TRBJ1-5, with D possibly being TRBD1 (5 bases). CDR1 MDHEN and CDR2 SYDVKM come from the germline V gene. Trimming shortened V by 6 bases and J by 7 bases, and 16 bases separated the two germline ends. This CDR3 spans 14 amino acids. The CDR3 sequence: CASSSWGGVQPQHF. The DNA of the CDR3 is TGTGCCAGCAGCTCCTGGGGGGGGGTCCAGCCCCAGCATTTT.

The chain is built from TRBV25-1 and TRBJ2-5; 8 positions match TRBD1. Trimming removed 5 bases from V and 5 bases from J; junction bases left unmatched: 10. Per the germline V gene, CDR1 is MGHDK and CDR2 is SYGVNS. This CDR3 has 15 residues. The CDR3 coding sequence is TGTGCCAGCAGTTCCTCGGACAGGGTAGGGGAGACCCAGTACTTC. Translated: CASSSSDRVGETQYF. Drawing the rest from reference TRBV25-1 and TRBJ2-5, the complete variable domain is EADIYQTPRYLVIGTGKKITLECSQTMGHDKMYWYQQDPGMELHLIHYSYGVNSTEKGDLSSESTVSRIRTEHFPLTLESARPSHTSQYLCASSSSDRVGETQYFGPGTRLLVL.

This chain uses TRBV4-1 with TRBJ1-2; 8 bases align to TRBD1. Looked up from germline, CDR1 is MGHRA and CDR2 is YSYEKL. This CDR3 is built from 15 residues. The V gene end was trimmed by 0 bases and the J gene end by 4 bases; junction bases not matched to a gene: 4. CDR3 sequence (DNA): TGCGCCAGCAGCCAAGATCGGACAGGGACCTATGGCTACACCTTC. This codes for CASSQDRTGTYGYTF.

The sample holds a few counts of this clone. The J gene is TRBJ2-7, the V gene TRBV3-1 (or the pseudogene TRBV3-2); TRBD2 aligns across 8 bases. Unmatched junction bases numbered 4, after V lost 1 base and J lost 2 bases. The CDR3 is 15 amino acids. Germline-derived CDR1 and CDR2 are LGHDT and YNNKEL (reference sequence). The CDR3 protein is CASSQAGLVAYEQYF. CDR3 in DNA: TGTGCCAGCAGCCAAGCGGGACTAGTGGCCTACGAGCAGTACTTC.

The rearrangement uses TRBV19 and TRBJ2-7; the match to TRBD1 covers 8 bases. The CDR3 is 16 residues long. Per the germline V gene, CDR1 is LNHDA and CDR2 is SQIVND (reference sequence). V was pared by 5 bases and J by 3 bases, with 12 bases of the junction left unmatched. CDR3 residues: CASSALTGAKSYEQYF. CDR3 sequence (DNA): TGTGCCAGTAGTGCCCTGACAGGGGCCAAGAGCTACGAGCAGTACTTC.

This clone was observed a few times. The rearrangement joins TRBV28 to TRBJ2-7; 11 bases align to TRBD2. CDR3 length: 15 amino acids. After removal of 7 bases from V and 0 bases from J, the junction contained 5 bases not matched to a gene. The V gene's germline CDR1 is MDHEN and CDR2 SYDVKM. CDR3 bases: TGTGCCAGCAAGCTAGCGGGAGGTAGCTCCTACGAGCAGTACTTC. Protein: CASKLAGGSSYEQYF.

This clone was seen just once. The V and J genes are TRBV13 and TRBJ1-4; 7 positions agree with TRBD1. The trim removed 6 bases at V and 13 bases at J, leaving 8 bases unmatched. The CDR3 is 12 amino acids. Germline V gene lookup returns CDR1 PRHDT and CDR2 FYEKMQ (reference sequence). The DNA for the CDR3 is TGTGCCAGCAGTCAAAAGGACAGGAGACTGTTTTTT. This encodes CASSQKDRRLFF.

This chain links TRBV9 with TRBJ1-1, with a tentative D call TRBD1 (6 bases). This CDR3 region has 14 residues. Trimming removed 6 bases from V and 5 bases from J, with 17 bases in between. Germline CDR1 reads SGDLS; CDR2 reads YYNGEE. The CDR3 nucleotides are TGTGCCAGCAACCGTAGAGGGGGAGAAACTGAAGCTTTCTTT. Its protein product is CASNRRGGETEAFF.

This clone was seen just once. The gene calls are TRBV10-2 and TRBJ1-6; TRBD1 is a possible D gene (5 bases). Between the trimmed V and J ends, which lost 6 bases and 7 bases, there was a span of 19 bases. Looked up from germline, CDR1 is WSHSY and CDR2 is SAAADI. CDR3 length equals 16 residues. This CDR3 is CASRGSRAGGNSPLHF. The CDR3 DNA reads TGCGCCAGCAGGGGGAGCAGGGCGGGGGGGAATTCACCCCTCCACTTT.

V and J are TRBV18 and TRBJ1-1; 7 bases match TRBD1. The CDR3 has 14 residues. With V trimmed by 3 bases and J by 0 bases, 1 base remained unmatched. The V gene's germline CDR1 is KGHSH and CDR2 LQKENI. DNA of the CDR3: TGTGCCAGCTCACCGGGACAGCTGAACACTGAAGCTTTCTTT. This translates into CASSPGQLNTEAFF.

V gene TRBV7-2 combines with J gene TRBJ2-7; D ambiguous. Trimming took off 4 bases at V and 2 bases at J, with 12 bases between the two ends. This CDR3 has 14 residues. Germline CDR1 is SGHTA and CDR2 is FQGNSA. In nucleotides, the CDR3 is TGTGCCAGCAGCTATTATGCCGCGACCTACGAGCAGTACTTC. It encodes CASSYYAATYEQYF.

The rearrangement links TRBV6-2 or TRBV6-3 to TRBJ1-5, with TRBD1 identical over 9 bases. The CDR3 runs to 15 residues. CDR1 MNHEY and CDR2 SVGEGT come from the germline V gene. The V segment lost 5 bases and the J segment 6 bases; nucleotides outside the gene matches: 8. The CDR3 sequence: CASSPGTGIGQPQHF. The CDR3 DNA reads TGTGCCAGCAGTCCCGGGACAGGGATCGGTCAGCCCCAGCATTTT.

The rearrangement joins TRBV5-5 to TRBJ1-1, with 8 bases lining up with TRBD1. Germline V gene lookup returns CDR1 SGHKS and CDR2 YYEKEE (reference sequence). This CDR3 is 14 amino acids long. Unmatched junction bases numbered 8, after V lost 4 bases and J lost 6 bases. The CDR3 DNA is TGTGCCAGCAGCCCTAGGGACAGGCGACCTGAAGCTTTCTTT. Translating it yields CASSPRDRRPEAFF.

The genes are TRBV5-1 and TRBJ2-1; 11 nucleotides line up with TRBD2. The CDR3 loop spans 16 amino acids. The V segment lost 3 bases and the J segment 0 bases; nucleotides outside the gene matches: 2. Germline CDR1 and CDR2: SGHRS and YFSETQ. The CDR3, as DNA: TGCGCCAGCAGCTACACTAGCGGGAGCTCCTACAATGAGCAGTTCTTC. Translating gives CASSYTSGSSYNEQFF.

V is TRBV29-1 and J is TRBJ1-2; D gene ambiguous. This CDR3 has 11 amino acids. Germline assignment: CDR1 SQVTM and CDR2 ANQGSEA. The V gene lost 4 bases and the J gene lost 7 bases, with 10 bases spanning the gap. CDR3 bases: TGCAGCGTTGTCCGTAGCAGTGGCTACACCTTC. Translated: CSVVRSSGYTF.

The chain couples TRBV14 to TRBJ2-2, with D possibly matching TRBD2 (5 bases). Germline V gene data show CDR1 as SGHDN and CDR2 as FVKESK. Between the trimmed V and J ends, which lost 2 bases and 6 bases, there was a span of 16 bases. The CDR3 consists of 16 residues. CDR3 sequence reads: CASSQFTWEYPGELFF. The CDR3 nucleotides read TGTGCCAGCAGCCAATTTACGTGGGAGTATCCCGGGGAGCTGTTTTTT.

This chain connects TRBV5-1 to TRBJ1-4, with D possibly matching TRBD1 (5 bases). The V end lost 2 bases, the J end lost 5 bases, and 10 bases lay between the germline ends. CDR1 SGHRS and CDR2 YFSETQ come from the germline V gene. CDR3 length: 14 amino acids. This CDR3 is CASSLAGGNEKLFF. CDR3 in DNA: TGCGCCAGCAGCTTAGCGGGGGGGAATGAAAAACTGTTTTTT.

The gene calls are TRBV15 and TRBJ1-2, with D perhaps matching TRBD1 (5 bases). The germline V gene encodes CDR1 LNHNV and CDR2 YYDKDF (reference sequence). The V and J ends lost 0 bases and 8 bases respectively, with 19 bases between them. This CDR3 is 16 amino acids long. The CDR3 nucleotides read TGTGCCACCAGCAGAGAACTGGGGGGGGAGGCATTCGGCTACACCTTC. The encoded protein is CATSRELGGEAFGYTF.

Regarding this clone: At one of its ends the junction is not consistent with the germline gene, which may arise from a read error. J is TRBJ2-5 and V is TRBV7-7, with unresolved D. The CDR3 has 13 residues. In germline, CDR1 is SSHAT, CDR2 FNYEAQ (reference sequence). CDR3 sequence reads: CASSLLHVETQYF. The DNA of the CDR3 is TGTGCTAGCAGCCTGTTACACGTAGAGACCCAGTACTTC.

The chain joins TRBV5-1 to TRBJ2-7; D is perhaps TRBD2 (5 bases). V lost 4 bases and J 7 bases, leaving 15 bases between the germline ends. The germline V gene encodes CDR1 SGHRS and CDR2 YFSETQ. This CDR3 is 13 amino acids long. The CDR3: CASSIDASGEQYF. CDR3 nucleotide sequence: TGCGCCAGCAGCATTGACGCGTCGGGGGAGCAGTACTTC.